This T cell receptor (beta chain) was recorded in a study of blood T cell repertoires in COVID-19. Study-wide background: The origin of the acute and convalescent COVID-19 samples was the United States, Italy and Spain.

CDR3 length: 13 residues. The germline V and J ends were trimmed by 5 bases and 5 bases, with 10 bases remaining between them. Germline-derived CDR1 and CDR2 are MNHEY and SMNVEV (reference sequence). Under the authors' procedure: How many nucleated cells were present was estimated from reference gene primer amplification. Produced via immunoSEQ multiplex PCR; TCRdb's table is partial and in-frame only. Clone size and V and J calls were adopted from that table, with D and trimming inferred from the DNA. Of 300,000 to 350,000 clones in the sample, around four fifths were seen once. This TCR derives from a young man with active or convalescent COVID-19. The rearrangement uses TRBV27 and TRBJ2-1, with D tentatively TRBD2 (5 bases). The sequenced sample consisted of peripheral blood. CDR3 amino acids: CASSRLAHNEQFF. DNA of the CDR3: TGTGCCAGCAGTAGGCTAGCCCACAATGAGCAGTTCTTC.